This is a list of T cell receptor beta chains from one sample in a study of T cells in Graves' hyperthyroidism and ophthalmopathy. Each CDR3 protein gets one entry after TCRdb re-called the multiplex PCR reads with MiXCR. The repertoire holds almost 600,000 distinct CDR3 sequences, with roughly 14% as singletons. Sequenced: blood. All receptors derive from a woman aged 25 to 39 with Graves' hyperthyroidism that later progressed to Graves' ophthalmopathy. Each CDR3 is given with its conserved first and last residue. The D gene is left open where the match is weak. Rows give clone size only sometimes, using once, few, many, or a class for an expanded clone.

j_gene | d_gene | v_gene | abundance | CDR3nt | CDR3aa
TRBJ1-4 | TRBD1 | TRBV27 | NA | TGTGCCAGCAGTTTCCACCCCCCCGGACAGGGCAATGAAAAACTGTTTTTT | CASSFHPPGQGNEKLFF
TRBJ2-2 | TRBD1 | TRBV20-1 | NA | TGCAGCGCAAGAGGGGACAGGGGGCAATCCGTCACCGGGGAGCTGTTTTTT | CSARGDRGQSVTGELFF
TRBJ2-7 | NA | TRBV27 | many | TGTGCCAGCAGTTTATCGATCTCAGGGTCCAGCTCCTACGAGCAGTACTTC | CASSLSISGSSSYEQYF
TRBJ2-1 | TRBD2 | TRBV5-1 | NA | TGCGCCAGCAGCTTGTATGGGCAGACCAGCGGGAAATACAATGAGCAGTTCTTC | CASSLYGQTSGKYNEQFF
TRBJ2-7 | TRBD1 | TRBV6-2/TRBV6-3 | many | TGTGCCAGCAGGTGGACAGGGTCGGACGAGCAGTACTTC | CASRWTGSDEQYF
TRBJ2-3 | TRBD2 | TRBV20-1 | many | TGCAGTGCCGGGACTAGCGGGCTGTCCACAGATACGCAGTATTTT | CSAGTSGLSTDTQYF
TRBJ1-6 | TRBD1 | TRBV7-2 | NA | TGTGCCAGCCGAGGGGTATCGGGACAGAATAATTCACCCCTCCACTTT | CASRGVSGQNNSPLHF
TRBJ2-3 | TRBD2 | TRBV2 | NA | TGTGCCAGCAGTGAAGACGTAGCGGGAGCGGCAGATACGCAGTATTTT | CASSEDVAGAADTQYF
TRBJ2-2 | NA | TRBV6-2/TRBV6-3 | many | TGTGCCAGCAGTGCCGCCGGGCGAGCCACCGGGGAGCTGTTTTTT | CASSAAGRATGELFF
TRBJ2-2 | NA | TRBV7-2 | few | TGTGCCAGCAGCTTACTCGTGGGGGACAACCCCGGGGAGCTGTTTTTT | CASSLLVGDNPGELFF
TRBJ1-5 | NA | TRBV7-9 | many | TGTGCCAGCAGCTTAGACAGGGAACCCCCTCAGCCCCAGCATTTT | CASSLDREPPQPQHF
TRBJ2-7 | NA | TRBV2 | NA | TGTGCCAGCCCTAATCGGGGTTGGGAAGGGCAGTACTTC | CASPNRGWEGQYF
TRBJ2-1 | NA | TRBV11-3 | many | TGTGCCAGCAGCTTAGAGCCTCACAATGAGCAGTTCTTC | CASSLEPHNEQFF
TRBJ1-1 | TRBD1 | TRBV27 | NA | TGTGCCAGCAGGGGGGGGGTTACAGGGGACACTGAAGCTTTCTTT | CASRGGVTGDTEAFF
TRBJ2-5 | TRBD2 | TRBV2 | many | TGTGCCAGAGGGGAGCCGACTAGCGGGAAGTACCAAGAGACCCAGTACTTC | CARGEPTSGKYQETQYF
TRBJ2-1 | TRBD2 | TRBV7-9 | NA | TGTGCCAGCAGCCCCGAGGGGCTAGCGGGAGTCGGTGAGCAGTTCTTC | CASSPEGLAGVGEQFF
TRBJ2-7 | NA | TRBV24-1 | many | TGTGCCACCAGTGATTTACAAAGGGACTCCTACGAGCAGTACTTC | CATSDLQRDSYEQYF
TRBJ2-1 | TRBD2 | TRBV5-1 | many | TGCGCCAGCAGCCCGTTAACTAGCGGGAGGAAAGAGCAGTTCTTC | CASSPLTSGRKEQFF
TRBJ1-6 | TRBD1 | TRBV20-1 | few | TGCAGTGCTACCAAGGGACAGGGGGGTTATTCACCCCTCCACTTT | CSATKGQGGYSPLHF
TRBJ1-3 | NA | TRBV2 | many | TGTGCCAGCAGTGACACGACGGCTGGAAACACCATATATTTT | CASSDTTAGNTIYF
TRBJ1-5 | TRBD1 | TRBV28 | NA | TGTGCCACCAACGACAGGGGGTCGTTTGTGGGTCAGCCCCAGCATTTT | CATNDRGSFVGQPQHF
TRBJ1-1 | NA | TRBV30 | few | TGTGCCTGGAGTGAGGGCAGGGGACAGAACACTGAAGCTTTCTTT | CAWSEGRGQNTEAFF
TRBJ2-2 | TRBD1 | TRBV10-3 | many | TGTGCCATCAGTGGTCCGCGACAGGGTACCGGGGAGCTGTTTTTT | CAISGPRQGTGELFF
TRBJ2-4 | TRBD2 | TRBV6-1 | NA | TGTGCCAGCAGCCCTAGCGGCACAAACATTCAGTACTTC | CASSPSGTNIQYF
TRBJ2-5 | TRBD1 | TRBV10-3 | many | TGTGCCATGTCCGCAGGGGGTAATCAAGAGACCCAGTACTTC | CAMSAGGNQETQYF
TRBJ2-1 | TRBD2 | TRBV9 | many | TGTGCCAGCAGCGCGGGGACTAGCGGGGTGGGGAATGAGCAGTTCTTC | CASSAGTSGVGNEQFF
TRBJ1-4 | NA | TRBV3-1 | many | TGTGCCAGCAGCCCTGGACTGAATGAAAAACTGTTTTTT | CASSPGLNEKLFF